This TCR beta chain was sequenced in a study of identical twins. Germline V gives CDR1 LNHNV, CDR2 YYDKDF (reference sequence). CDR3 size: 14 residues. Losses at the gene ends were 0 bases for V and 10 bases for J; bases not matched to a gene: 4. After template switching added a universal primer site, the resulting cDNA carried unique molecular identifiers. TCRdb recomputed calls from the 5' RACE reads with MiXCR, one row per CDR3 protein. The repertoire holds 1.5 million to 2 million distinct CDR3 sequences, about 32% seen once, with around 0.3% in the top ten. A remark on this clonotype: Its antigen is undetermined.

General study findings and limits: Conclusions relied on cross-sectional statistical analysis, not following the same donors. Out-of-frame alpha sequences shared by twins showed excess low generation probability. Abundant cord blood beta clonotypes carried fewer insertions; memory repertoires showed none.

Sequencing used cord blood. The chain has TRBV15 and TRBJ2-7; 12 nucleotides align to TRBD2. This clonotype originated in a newborn girl in good health. The CDR3 sequence is CATSRDRLAGEQYF. The CDR3 nucleotides read TGTGCCACCAGCAGAGATCGACTAGCGGGAGAACAGTACTTC.